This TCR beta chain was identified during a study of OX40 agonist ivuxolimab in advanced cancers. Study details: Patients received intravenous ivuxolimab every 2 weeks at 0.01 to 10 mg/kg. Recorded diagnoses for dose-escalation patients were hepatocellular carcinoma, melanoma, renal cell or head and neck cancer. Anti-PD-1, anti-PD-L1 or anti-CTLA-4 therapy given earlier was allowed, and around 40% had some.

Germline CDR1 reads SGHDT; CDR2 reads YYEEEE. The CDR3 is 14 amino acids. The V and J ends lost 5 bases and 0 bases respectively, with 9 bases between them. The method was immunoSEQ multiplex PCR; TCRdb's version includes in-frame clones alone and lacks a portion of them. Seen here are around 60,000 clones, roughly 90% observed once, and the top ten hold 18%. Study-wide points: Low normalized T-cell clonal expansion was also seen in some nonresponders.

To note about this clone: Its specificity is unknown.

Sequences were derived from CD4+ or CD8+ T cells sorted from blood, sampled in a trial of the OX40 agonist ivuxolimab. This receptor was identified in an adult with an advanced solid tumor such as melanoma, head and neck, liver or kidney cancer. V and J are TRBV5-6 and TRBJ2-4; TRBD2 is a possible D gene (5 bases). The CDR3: CASSSVLAKNIQYF. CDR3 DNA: TGTGCCAGCAGTAGCGTACTAGCCAAAAACATTCAGTACTTC.